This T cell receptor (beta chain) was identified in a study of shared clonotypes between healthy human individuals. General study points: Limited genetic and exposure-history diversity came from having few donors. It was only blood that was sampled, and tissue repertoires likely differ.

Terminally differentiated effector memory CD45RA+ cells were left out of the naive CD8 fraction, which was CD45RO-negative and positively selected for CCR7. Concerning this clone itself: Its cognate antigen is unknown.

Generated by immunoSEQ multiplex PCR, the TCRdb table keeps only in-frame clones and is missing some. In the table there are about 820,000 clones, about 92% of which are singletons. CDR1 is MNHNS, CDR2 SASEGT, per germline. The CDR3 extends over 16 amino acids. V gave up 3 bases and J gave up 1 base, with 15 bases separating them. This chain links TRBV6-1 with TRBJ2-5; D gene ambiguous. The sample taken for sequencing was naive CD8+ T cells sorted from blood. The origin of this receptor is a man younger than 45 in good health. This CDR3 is CASSEFGHSTQETQYF. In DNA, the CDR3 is TGTGCCAGCAGTGAGTTCGGGCATTCAACCCAAGAGACCCAGTACTTC.